This T cell receptor beta chain is drawn from a study of beta chain features in type 1 diabetes. Points from the study as a whole: Overrepresentation of cells with high TCR expression could result from cDNA sequencing.

Sorting of CD4+ naive, central memory, regulatory and stem cell-like memory cells was performed via CD45RO/CCR7/CD25/CD127/CD95/CD27. Trimming cost V 5 bases and J 5 bases; bases outside gene matches: 16. The CDR3 is 18 residues long. Germline assignment: CDR1 SEHNR and CDR2 FQNEAQ (reference sequence). This clone has just a few counts. What it binds is not known. cDNA synthesis used the whole RNA isolate, giving expressed TCRB sequences. Here immunoSEQ multiplex PCR was the method, and the copy in TCRdb shows in-frame clones only, minus some. This sample has around 240,000 clones, with about 9.3% found just once.

Source material: naive CD4+ T cells from blood. The gene calls are TRBV7-9 and TRBJ2-5; 11 nucleotides line up with TRBD2. The receptor was derived from a woman younger than 35 in good health. The CDR3 region is CASSQTSGTALGVETQYF. For the CDR3, the DNA is TGTGCCAGCAGCCAGACTAGCGGGACAGCATTGGGCGTGGAGACCCAGTACTTC.